Listed below are T cell receptor beta chains from one sample, sequenced in a study of Ad26.COV2.S vaccination and SARS-CoV-2 variants. TCRdb's table, derived via immunoSEQ multiplex PCR, lists solely in-frame clones and lacks some. Counted here are over 350,000 clones, approximately 90% occurring once; the ten biggest clones make up roughly 3.2%. The material was peripheral blood, obtained in a trial of Ad26.COV2.S vaccine versus placebo. The receptor set was obtained from a person aged 18-65 years who received the Ad26.COV2.S COVID-19 vaccine or a placebo. The CDR3 runs from the conserved cysteine through the conserved F or W. Each record gives: D gene, V gene, clone size, J gene, CDR3 protein, CDR3 DNA. A D gene is named only where the DNA matches it firmly. Clone size, where shown, is once, few, many, or a class for clones that have expanded.

NA,TRBV10-1,NA,TRBJ2-3,CASSFDRNTDTQYF,TGCGCCAGCAGTTTCGACAGAAACACAGATACGCAGTATTTT
TRBD1,TRBV7-9,once,TRBJ1-1,CASSLAGRGQEMNTEAFF,TGTGCCAGCAGCTTAGCGGGCAGGGGGCAAGAAATGAACACTGAAGCTTTCTTT
NA,TRBV11-2,NA,TRBJ1-2,CASSLQGSNGYTF,TGTGCCAGCAGCTTACAGGGATCTAATGGCTACACCTTC
TRBD1,TRBV4-1,NA,TRBJ1-4,CASSQESTGSFSNEKLFF,TGCGCCAGCAGCCAAGAGTCGACAGGGAGTTTTTCTAATGAAAAACTGTTTTTT
NA,TRBV12-3/TRBV12-4,NA,TRBJ2-5,CASSLGETQYF,TGTGCCAGCAGTTTGGGGGAGACCCAGTACTTC
NA,TRBV23-1,once,TRBJ2-1,CASSQSIPLRQGSSYNEQFF,TGCGCCAGCAGTCAATCCATACCCCTTCGTCAGGGGAGCTCCTACAATGAGCAGTTCTTC
NA,TRBV3-1/TRBV3-2,once,TRBJ2-7,CASSQAIGHSYEQYF,TGTGCCAGCAGCCAAGCTATCGGACACTCCTACGAGCAGTACTTC
NA,TRBV7-2,NA,TRBJ1-4,CASSLVAGPNEKLFF,TGTGCCAGCAGCTTAGTAGCAGGGCCTAATGAAAAACTGTTTTTT
NA,TRBV5-1,NA,TRBJ2-3,CASSLGQSRTDTQYF,TGCGCCAGCAGCTTGGGTCAGAGTCGCACAGATACGCAGTATTTT
NA,TRBV27,once,TRBJ2-7,CASSLRGYEQYF,TGTGCCAGCAGTTTAAGAGGTTACGAGCAGTACTTC
NA,TRBV6-5,NA,TRBJ2-6,CASTEWTAGANVLTF,TGTGCCAGCACCGAATGGACAGCTGGGGCCAACGTCCTGACTTTC
NA,TRBV19,NA,TRBJ1-5,CASSPTAINQPQHF,TGTGCCAGTAGTCCGACAGCTATAAATCAGCCCCAGCATTTT
NA,TRBV27,NA,TRBJ1-1,CASSFEGRNTEAFF,TGTGCCAGCAGTTTTGAGGGAAGGAACACTGAAGCTTTCTTT
NA,TRBV23-1,NA,TRBJ1-4,CASSQTEKLFF,TGCGCCAGCAGTCAGACAGAAAAACTGTTTTTT
NA,TRBV13,NA,TRBJ2-7,CASSLGSYEQYF,TGTGCCAGCAGCTTAGGTTCCTACGAGCAGTACTTC
NA,TRBV27,NA,TRBJ1-4,CASKGHNNEKLFF,TGTGCCAGCAAGGGGCACAATAATGAAAAACTGTTTTTT
NA,TRBV3-1/TRBV3-2,NA,TRBJ1-2,CASSQARREGYTF,TGTGCCAGCAGCCAAGCCAGACGCGAGGGCTACACCTTC
NA,TRBV7-8,NA,TRBJ2-1,CASSQYRAGSYNEQFF,TGTGCCAGCAGCCAATACAGAGCCGGCTCCTACAATGAGCAGTTCTTC
NA,TRBV3-1/TRBV3-2,NA,TRBJ1-4,CASSQERGIGEKLFF,TGTGCCAGCAGCCAAGAACGAGGAATTGGAGAAAAACTGTTTTTT
NA,TRBV19,NA,TRBJ2-2,CASSIRYLRANTGELFF,TGTGCCAGTAGTATCCGCTACCTCCGGGCGAACACCGGGGAGCTGTTTTTT
NA,TRBV19,NA,TRBJ2-2,CASSLQPGTGELFF,TGTGCCAGTAGTCTACAACCGGGGACCGGGGAGCTGTTTTTT
TRBD1,TRBV7-9,NA,TRBJ1-2,CASSGQGPGGYTF,TGTGCCAGCAGCGGACAGGGCCCGGGGGGCTACACCTTC
NA,TRBV29-1,NA,TRBJ2-6,CSVTTPGANVLTF,TGCAGCGTCACAACTCCTGGGGCCAACGTCCTGACTTTC
NA,TRBV15,once,TRBJ2-5,CATSRSSDLQETQYF,TGTGCCACCAGCAGAAGCTCGGACCTCCAAGAGACCCAGTACTTC
TRBD1,TRBV2,NA,TRBJ1-5,CASQTGFVSNQPQHF,TGTGCCAGCCAGACAGGGTTTGTGAGCAATCAGCCCCAGCATTTT
NA,TRBV5-4,NA,TRBJ2-5,CASSFEGGRETQYF,TGTGCCAGCAGCTTCGAGGGGGGTCGGGAGACCCAGTACTTC
TRBD2,TRBV4-1,NA,TRBJ2-7,CASSQVISSGSYEQYF,TGCGCCAGCAGCCAAGTGATTTCTAGCGGGAGCTACGAGCAGTACTTC
TRBD2,TRBV4-1,NA,TRBJ2-1,CASSHGGGGDNEQFF,TGCGCCAGCAGCCATGGAGGCGGGGGGGACAATGAGCAGTTCTTC
NA,TRBV11-2,NA,TRBJ2-7,CASSPGSGEQYF,TGTGCCAGCAGCCCGGGATCGGGAGAGCAGTACTTC
TRBD1,TRBV6-5,NA,TRBJ1-2,CASSRGGAGNYGYTF,TGTGCCAGCAGTAGAGGGGGCGCGGGTAACTATGGCTACACCTTC
TRBD2,TRBV11-2,NA,TRBJ2-3,CASSLGALAGGATDTQYF,TGTGCCAGCAGCTTAGGGGCTTTAGCGGGGGGGGCCACAGATACGCAGTATTTT
TRBD2,TRBV4-1,NA,TRBJ2-7,CASSQDPSGGLTIYEQYF,TGCGCCAGCAGCCAAGATCCTAGCGGGGGGCTAACTATCTACGAGCAGTACTTC
TRBD1,TRBV29-1,NA,TRBJ1-1,CSVEVGGGGAFF,TGCAGCGTTGAGGTAGGGGGCGGGGGAGCTTTCTTT
NA,TRBV7-6,NA,TRBJ2-5,CASSLGGRETQYF,TGTGCCAGCAGCTTAGGGGGCCGAGAGACCCAGTACTTC
NA,TRBV5-1,NA,TRBJ2-3,CASSLGRVVLTDTQYF,TGCGCCAGCAGCTTGGGGCGGGTGGTGTTGACAGATACGCAGTATTTT
NA,TRBV11-2,NA,TRBJ2-2,CASSRGRENTGELFF,TGTGCCAGCAGCCGAGGTCGAGAGAACACCGGGGAGCTGTTTTTT
NA,TRBV18,NA,TRBJ2-7,CASSPLRGDPYEQYF,TGTGCCAGCTCACCACTTAGAGGGGACCCCTACGAGCAGTACTTC
NA,TRBV7-8,NA,TRBJ2-5,CASSRQVQETQYF,TGTGCCAGCAGCCGACAGGTTCAAGAGACCCAGTACTTC
TRBD1,TRBV7-6,NA,TRBJ1-1,CASSGRGGDTEAFF,TGTGCCAGCAGCGGCAGGGGGGGGGACACTGAAGCTTTCTTT
NA,TRBV3-1/TRBV3-2,NA,TRBJ1-3,CASSPFDSVAGNTIYF,TGTGCCAGCAGCCCATTCGACTCCGTCGCCGGAAACACCATATATTTT
NA,TRBV10-3,NA,TRBJ1-4,CATGRTTTNEKLFF,TGTGCCACGGGACGGACTACAACTAATGAAAAACTGTTTTTT
NA,TRBV7-6,NA,TRBJ2-5,CASSLASVDGETQYF,TGTGCCAGCAGCTTAGCCTCTGTAGACGGAGAGACCCAGTACTTC
NA,TRBV19,once,TRBJ2-2,CASRTQGSGTGELFF,TGTGCCAGTAGGACACAGGGTAGTGGCACCGGGGAGCTGTTTTTT
NA,TRBV5-4,NA,TRBJ1-4,CASSLGRGANEKLFF,TGTGCCAGCAGCTTGGGAAGGGGGGCTAATGAAAAACTGTTTTTT
NA,TRBV19,NA,TRBJ1-2,CASSIGQFGGYTF,TGTGCCAGTAGTATCGGACAATTCGGTGGCTACACCTTC
NA,TRBV3-1/TRBV3-2,NA,TRBJ1-2,CASSQEGGNYGYTF,TGTGCCAGCAGCCAAGAGGGCGGAAACTATGGCTACACCTTC
NA,TRBV4-1,NA,TRBJ2-2,CASSPRDASTGELFF,TGCGCCAGCAGCCCCCGGGACGCTTCCACCGGGGAGCTGTTTTTT
NA,TRBV18,NA,TRBJ2-7,CASSEGQNREQYF,TGTGCCAGCTCCGAGGGTCAGAACAGAGAGCAGTACTTC
NA,TRBV7-6,NA,TRBJ2-5,CASSLAIQETQYF,TGTGCCAGCAGCTTAGCGATCCAAGAGACCCAGTACTTC
NA,TRBV5-5,NA,TRBJ2-3,CASSFEAVDTQYF,TGTGCCAGCAGCTTCGAGGCGGTGGATACGCAGTATTTT
TRBD1,TRBV5-5,NA,TRBJ1-1,CASSPGGSPEAFF,TGTGCCAGCAGCCCAGGGGGGTCTCCTGAAGCTTTCTTT
TRBD1,TRBV10-1,NA,TRBJ2-1,CASSDGETGDNEQFF,TGCGCCAGCAGTGATGGGGAGACAGGGGATAATGAGCAGTTCTTC
NA,TRBV5-1,once,TRBJ1-4,CASATGGSNEKLFF,TGCGCCAGCGCCACGGGGGGGTCTAATGAAAAACTGTTTTTT
NA,TRBV4-3,NA,TRBJ2-5,CASSQDFSQTQYF,TGCGCCAGCAGCCAAGATTTTTCCCAAACCCAGTACTTC
NA,TRBV10-3,NA,TRBJ1-2,CAISETGTLDYGYTF,TGTGCCATCAGTGAGACGGGGACACTCGACTATGGCTACACCTTC
NA,TRBV28,once,TRBJ1-3,CASSTTIRGRNTIYF,TGTGCCAGCAGTACGACAATACGGGGGCGAAACACCATATATTTT
NA,TRBV7-2,NA,TRBJ1-2,CASSFYRDGYTF,TGTGCCAGCAGCTTCTACAGGGATGGCTACACCTTC
NA,TRBV4-2,NA,TRBJ1-5,CASSQHDRTNQPQHF,TGTGCCAGCAGCCAACATGACAGGACCAATCAGCCCCAGCATTTT
NA,TRBV7-2,NA,TRBJ1-5,CASSLVGDNNQPQHF,TGTGCCAGCAGCTTAGTTGGGGACAACAATCAGCCCCAGCATTTT
NA,TRBV4-1,NA,TRBJ1-1,CASSQGFTEAFF,TGCGCCAGCAGCCAAGGGTTCACTGAAGCTTTCTTT